The rows below give T cell receptor beta chains drawn from one sample of a study of blood T cells in healthy people across ages. TCRdb re-derived calls from the 5' RACE reads in MiXCR, one entry per CDR3 protein. Of about a million distinct CDR3 sequences listed, around 48% are singletons. Sequencing was performed on blood. Receptors originate from a man younger than 40 in good health. The CDR3 runs from the conserved cysteine through the conserved F or W. Fields, in order: clone size, V gene, D gene, J gene, CDR3 DNA, CDR3 protein. A D gene is named only where the DNA matches it firmly. The listing skips clone size in some rows; elsewhere it reads once, few, many or a size class.

clone_size: -; v_call: TRBV29-1; d_call: -; j_call: TRBJ2-3; cdr3_nt: TGCAGCGCAACGTTAGATGGCACGCAGTATTTT; cdr3_aa: CSATLDGTQYF
clone_size: -; v_call: TRBV7-2; d_call: TRBD1; j_call: TRBJ1-2; cdr3_nt: TGTGCCAGCAGCTTGGGACAGGGGGCCCAACTTAACTATGGCTACACCTTC; cdr3_aa: CASSLGQGAQLNYGYTF
clone_size: -; v_call: TRBV5-6; d_call: -; j_call: TRBJ2-1; cdr3_nt: TGTGCCAGCAGCTTGCAGACCCCCTTATTCGAGCAGTTCTTC; cdr3_aa: CASSLQTPLFEQFF
clone_size: few; v_call: TRBV5-1; d_call: -; j_call: TRBJ2-7; cdr3_nt: TGCGCCAGCCGCCCGACAGCCCGCGCCTCCTACGAGCAGTACTTC; cdr3_aa: CASRPTARASYEQYF
clone_size: -; v_call: TRBV7-9; d_call: TRBD2; j_call: TRBJ2-3; cdr3_nt: TGTGCCAGCAGCTCGACTAGCGGGGGACGCACAGATACGCAGTATTTT; cdr3_aa: CASSSTSGGRTDTQYF
clone_size: -; v_call: TRBV7-3; d_call: TRBD1; j_call: TRBJ1-1; cdr3_nt: TGTGCCAGCAGCCCTGACAGGGTAAGGACTGAAGCTTTCTTT; cdr3_aa: CASSPDRVRTEAFF
clone_size: few; v_call: TRBV5-5; d_call: TRBD1; j_call: TRBJ2-5; cdr3_nt: TGTGCCAGCAGCATTGAGGACAGGCTAGGGGAGACCCAGTACTTC; cdr3_aa: CASSIEDRLGETQYF
clone_size: -; v_call: TRBV7-9; d_call: -; j_call: TRBJ1-2; cdr3_nt: TGTGCCAGCAGCCGGACCTCGGGGCCCTACTATGGCTACACCTTC; cdr3_aa: CASSRTSGPYYGYTF
clone_size: -; v_call: TRBV11-1; d_call: -; j_call: TRBJ2-1; cdr3_nt: TGTGCCAGCAGCTTAGGGGAACTCCTCAGCTCCTACAATGAGCAGTTCTTC; cdr3_aa: CASSLGELLSSYNEQFF
clone_size: once; v_call: TRBV10-3; d_call: -; j_call: TRBJ2-3; cdr3_nt: TGTGCCATCAGTGAGCCGCACAGAGATACGCAGTATTTT; cdr3_aa: CAISEPHRDTQYF
clone_size: -; v_call: TRBV24-1; d_call: -; j_call: TRBJ2-7; cdr3_nt: TGTGCCACCAGTGATTACCCCGACAGCTACGAGCAGTACTTC; cdr3_aa: CATSDYPDSYEQYF
clone_size: many; v_call: TRBV7-8; d_call: -; j_call: TRBJ2-7; cdr3_nt: TGTGCCAGCAGCTTAGTGTTGGGGTCCCCGGGCGAGCAGTACTTC; cdr3_aa: CASSLVLGSPGEQYF
clone_size: many; v_call: TRBV20-1; d_call: TRBD2; j_call: TRBJ2-7; cdr3_nt: TGCAGTGCTAGAGTGGGGACTAGCGTGAGCGAGCAGTACTTC; cdr3_aa: CSARVGTSVSEQYF
clone_size: -; v_call: TRBV4-2; d_call: -; j_call: TRBJ1-5; cdr3_nt: TGTGCCAGCAGCCCGCACGAGGTAGATAGCAATCAGCCCCAGCATTTT; cdr3_aa: CASSPHEVDSNQPQHF
clone_size: -; v_call: TRBV6-6; d_call: -; j_call: TRBJ1-2; cdr3_nt: TGTGCCAGCAGTCCTTCTCCCGGGACGTCCTATGGCAACACCTTC; cdr3_aa: CASSPSPGTSYGNTF
clone_size: -; v_call: TRBV24-1; d_call: -; j_call: TRBJ2-3; cdr3_nt: TGTGCCACCAGTGATCCGTTAGACCTCACAGATACGCAGTATTTT; cdr3_aa: CATSDPLDLTDTQYF
clone_size: -; v_call: TRBV4-3; d_call: -; j_call: TRBJ2-7; cdr3_nt: TGCGCCAGCAGCCCGAATCGGTATTGGGGCGAGCAGTACTTC; cdr3_aa: CASSPNRYWGEQYF
clone_size: -; v_call: TRBV6-5; d_call: -; j_call: TRBJ2-3; cdr3_nt: TGTGCCAGCAGTACCGTGCTAGATCGAGGAGATACGCAGTATTTT; cdr3_aa: CASSTVLDRGDTQYF
clone_size: once; v_call: TRBV30; d_call: TRBD2; j_call: TRBJ2-7; cdr3_nt: TGTGCCTGGAGTGCCCCGGGGGGTGTCTACGAGCAGTACTTC; cdr3_aa: CAWSAPGGVYEQYF
clone_size: -; v_call: TRBV7-2; d_call: -; j_call: TRBJ1-5; cdr3_nt: TGTGCCAGCAGTTATACAGAGAATCAGCCCCAGCATTTT; cdr3_aa: CASSYTENQPQHF
clone_size: few; v_call: TRBV4-1; d_call: -; j_call: TRBJ1-1; cdr3_nt: TGCGCCAGCAGCCACGGTATGGGGGCCACTGAAGCTTTCTTT; cdr3_aa: CASSHGMGATEAFF
clone_size: -; v_call: TRBV4-3; d_call: -; j_call: TRBJ2-1; cdr3_nt: TGCGCCAGCAGCCGCGGGACCCTTAAGAACAATGAGCAGTTCTTC; cdr3_aa: CASSRGTLKNNEQFF
clone_size: -; v_call: TRBV10-3; d_call: TRBD2; j_call: TRBJ2-2; cdr3_nt: TGTGCCATCAGTGAGTCTATCGGACTAGGAGGGACCGGGGAGCTGTTTTTT; cdr3_aa: CAISESIGLGGTGELFF
clone_size: -; v_call: TRBV27; d_call: -; j_call: TRBJ2-7; cdr3_nt: TGTGCCAGCAGTATGGGGGGAGCGGGCATCCCCTCCTACGAGCAGTACTTC; cdr3_aa: CASSMGGAGIPSYEQYF
clone_size: few; v_call: TRBV9; d_call: -; j_call: TRBJ1-2; cdr3_nt: TGTGCCAGCAGCGTATCGGGCCGAGGCTACACCTTC; cdr3_aa: CASSVSGRGYTF
clone_size: -; v_call: TRBV9; d_call: -; j_call: TRBJ2-1; cdr3_nt: TGTGCCAGCAGCGTAGTATCAGGAGGTAGGGGAGCCTACAATGAGCAGTTCTTC; cdr3_aa: CASSVVSGGRGAYNEQFF
clone_size: -; v_call: TRBV4-2; d_call: -; j_call: TRBJ1-2; cdr3_nt: TGTGCCAGCAGCCATACCCGCGACAGCTCTGACGGCTACACCTTC; cdr3_aa: CASSHTRDSSDGYTF
clone_size: -; v_call: TRBV20-1; d_call: TRBD1; j_call: TRBJ2-5; cdr3_nt: TGCAGTGCTAGAGTTGGGCCGACAGGGAATAGGCGTGAGACCCAGTACTTC; cdr3_aa: CSARVGPTGNRRETQYF
clone_size: -; v_call: TRBV28; d_call: -; j_call: TRBJ2-7; cdr3_nt: TGTGCCAGCAGCCGGTTGGCCTACGAGCAGTACTTC; cdr3_aa: CASSRLAYEQYF
clone_size: -; v_call: TRBV6-6; d_call: TRBD1; j_call: TRBJ2-7; cdr3_nt: TGTGCCAGTTCTCGAAATTCCGGGACAGCCGGTTACGAGCAGTACTTC; cdr3_aa: CASSRNSGTAGYEQYF
clone_size: few; v_call: TRBV11-2; d_call: -; j_call: TRBJ2-5; cdr3_nt: TGTGCCAGCAGCCAGCTTGAGGCCCAGTACTTC; cdr3_aa: CASSQLEAQYF
clone_size: -; v_call: TRBV2; d_call: -; j_call: TRBJ2-1; cdr3_nt: TGTGCCAGCAGTGAAGCGGGGTCAGCCGTCTCCTACAATGAGCAGTTCTTC; cdr3_aa: CASSEAGSAVSYNEQFF
clone_size: -; v_call: TRBV5-1; d_call: TRBD1; j_call: TRBJ2-5; cdr3_nt: TGCGCCAGCAGCTTGTCGAACAGGGGGCGGGAGACCCAGTACTTC; cdr3_aa: CASSLSNRGRETQYF
clone_size: -; v_call: TRBV5-1; d_call: TRBD1; j_call: TRBJ2-3; cdr3_nt: TGCGCCAGCAGCACGGGACAGGGGGATGAAGATACGCAGTATTTT; cdr3_aa: CASSTGQGDEDTQYF
clone_size: few; v_call: TRBV6-5; d_call: TRBD1; j_call: TRBJ2-5; cdr3_nt: TGTGCCAGCAGGGGACAGGGTAAAGAGACCCAGTACTTC; cdr3_aa: CASRGQGKETQYF
clone_size: -; v_call: TRBV27; d_call: -; j_call: TRBJ2-1; cdr3_nt: TGTGCCAGCAGTCCGGGACATTTGAGGACCAATGAGCAGTTCTTC; cdr3_aa: CASSPGHLRTNEQFF
clone_size: -; v_call: TRBV6-1; d_call: -; j_call: TRBJ1-1; cdr3_nt: TGTGCCAGCAGTGAAGAGGGGGTAGGGAACACTGAAGCTTTCTTT; cdr3_aa: CASSEEGVGNTEAFF
clone_size: few; v_call: TRBV7-9; d_call: TRBD1; j_call: TRBJ2-4; cdr3_nt: TGTGCCAGCAGCTCGGACAGGGAAGCCAAAAACATTCAGTACTTC; cdr3_aa: CASSSDREAKNIQYF
clone_size: -; v_call: TRBV6-5; d_call: -; j_call: TRBJ2-5; cdr3_nt: TGTGCCGCAAGTACTACCCAAGAGACCCAGTACTTC; cdr3_aa: CAASTTQETQYF
clone_size: few; v_call: TRBV7-2; d_call: -; j_call: TRBJ2-3; cdr3_nt: TGTGCCAGCAGCGTGCCTCAGGGGACGAGTGATACGCAGTATTTT; cdr3_aa: CASSVPQGTSDTQYF
clone_size: -; v_call: TRBV5-1; d_call: -; j_call: TRBJ1-1; cdr3_nt: TGCGCCAGCAGCTTGGGGACGATGAGCACTGAAGCTTTCTTT; cdr3_aa: CASSLGTMSTEAFF
clone_size: -; v_call: TRBV6-2/TRBV6-3; d_call: -; j_call: TRBJ2-1; cdr3_nt: TGTGCCAGCAACCGGGGGGCTGTCCTACCTGAGCAGTTCTTC; cdr3_aa: CASNRGAVLPEQFF
clone_size: few; v_call: TRBV4-3; d_call: -; j_call: TRBJ1-6; cdr3_nt: TGCGCCAGCAGCCAAGTCACACAGGTTTATAATTCACCCCTCCACTTT; cdr3_aa: CASSQVTQVYNSPLHF
clone_size: few; v_call: TRBV10-3; d_call: TRBD2; j_call: TRBJ2-3; cdr3_nt: TGTGCCATCAGTGAGTCCCTAGCGGGGGGGCCGGATACGCAGTATTTT; cdr3_aa: CAISESLAGGPDTQYF
clone_size: few; v_call: TRBV10-3; d_call: -; j_call: TRBJ2-1; cdr3_nt: TGTGCCGTCAGTGAGAGGGAAAGCGATGAGCAGTTCTTC; cdr3_aa: CAVSERESDEQFF